Listed below are T cell receptor beta chains from one sample, sequenced in a study of identical twins. TCRdb independently ran MiXCR on the 5' RACE reads; one entry per CDR3 protein. The data hold about 220,000 distinct CDR3 sequences, with around 8.1% observed a single time. The same data also contributed to another study, on yellow fever vaccine responses in identical twins.

Material for sequencing was memory (CD45RO+) T cells sorted from blood. The receptors originated from a woman in her late teens or twenties in good health. Each CDR3 is given with its conserved first and last residue. Each record gives: J gene, V gene, D gene, clone size, CDR3 protein, CDR3 DNA. D genes are given only for firm matches. Clone size is not always given. Where it is, it says once, few, many or a class for expanded clones.

>TRBJ2-7|TRBV12-3/TRBV12-4|TRBD2|few
CASSPGLGTTYEQYF
TGTGCCAGCAGCCCGGGACTAGGAACTACCTACGAGCAGTACTTC
>TRBJ1-5|TRBV19|.|.
CASSDGFNQPQHF
TGTGCCAGTAGTGACGGATTTAATCAGCCCCAGCATTTT
>TRBJ2-3|TRBV4-3|TRBD2|.
CASSQTGLAGFPDTQYF
TGCGCCAGCAGCCAAACTGGACTAGCGGGATTCCCAGATACGCAGTATTTT
>TRBJ1-4|TRBV28|.|many
CASSLSGPQGEKLFF
TGTGCCAGCAGCCTTTCCGGGCCACAGGGAGAAAAACTGTTTTTT
>TRBJ2-1|TRBV20-1|.|many
CSAADDFYNEQFF
TGCAGTGCTGCAGACGACTTCTACAATGAGCAGTTCTTC
>TRBJ2-1|TRBV5-1|.|many
CASSLGQRINNEQFF
TGCGCCAGCAGCTTGGGACAGCGAATTAACAATGAGCAGTTCTTC
>TRBJ2-1|TRBV4-1|TRBD2|many
CASSRGGTSGRGNEQFF
TGCGCCAGCAGCCGAGGTGGGACTAGCGGGAGGGGGAATGAGCAGTTCTTC
>TRBJ2-4|TRBV20-1|.|few
CSADPGLAKNIQYF
TGCAGTGCGGATCCGGGACTAGCCAAAAACATTCAGTACTTC
>TRBJ2-2|TRBV30|TRBD2|.
CAWTSGPRGGELFF
TGTGCCTGGACTAGCGGGCCCCGTGGGGGGGAGCTGTTTTTT
>TRBJ2-2|TRBV2|.|few
CASSDPKRELFF
TGTGCCAGCAGTGATCCTAAGCGGGAGCTGTTTTTT
>TRBJ2-3|TRBV20-1|TRBD1|few
CSAPTGTGFADTQYF
TGCAGTGCTCCTACCGGGACAGGGTTCGCAGATACGCAGTATTTT
>TRBJ1-2|TRBV20-1|.|few
CSAPFRPDSYGYTF
TGCAGTGCTCCGTTTCGACCGGACAGCTATGGCTACACCTTC
>TRBJ2-2|TRBV12-3/TRBV12-4|.|many
CASRFRDRRGELFF
TGTGCCAGCAGGTTCCGGGACCGTAGAGGGGAGCTGTTTTTT
>TRBJ2-2|TRBV12-3/TRBV12-4|.|.
CASKYTGELFF
TGTGCCAGCAAATACACCGGGGAGCTGTTTTTT
>TRBJ2-3|TRBV30|TRBD2|.
CAWRVSGVDTQYF
TGTGCCTGGAGAGTTAGCGGGGTTGATACGCAGTATTTT
>TRBJ2-7|TRBV10-3|.|many
CAISGGSSEQYF
TGTGCCATCTCAGGGGGGTCCTCCGAGCAGTACTTC
>TRBJ2-3|TRBV11-2|TRBD2|.
CASSLGSGRSDTQYF
TGTGCCAGCAGCTTGGGAAGCGGGAGGTCAGATACGCAGTATTTT
>TRBJ1-3|TRBV12-3/TRBV12-4|.|many
CASSLGDRAGNTIYF
TGTGCCAGCAGTTTAGGAGACAGAGCTGGAAACACCATATATTTT
>TRBJ2-5|TRBV5-5|.|.
CAMYLWAAGTETQYF
TGTGCCATGTATCTCTGGGCTGCTGGCACAGAGACCCAGTACTTC